The 32 T cell receptor beta chains presented below share a single source sample, sequenced in a study of T cell repertoires in cytomegalovirus infection. No antigen has been identified for these receptors. TCRdb processed the reads anew with MiXCR; each CDR3 protein has one entry. The sample records about half a million distinct CDR3 sequences, about 33% being singletons. Sequenced here: cultured PBMCs, sampled from culture after CMV antigen stimulation. The receptors were gathered from a human donor in good health (CMV status not recorded). Some clones in this sample may be carry-over from other donors' samples.

The CDR3 region has the DNA TGTGCCATCAGTGAGTCGATTGTCTCTTATGGCTACACCTTC. Protein product: CAISESIVSYGYTF. The rearrangement joins TRBV10-3 to TRBJ1-2, with D uncertain. The CDR3 contains 14 residues. The V end lost 0 bases, the J end lost 5 bases, and 10 bases lay between the germline ends. Germline-derived CDR1 and CDR2 are ENHRY and SYGVKD.

This sequence joins TRBV9 and TRBJ2-1; TRBD2 matches 7 bases. The CDR3 sequence is 14 residues long. Trimming cost V 1 base and J 10 bases; bases outside gene matches: 8. Germline loops: CDR1 SGDLS, CDR2 YYNGEE. The CDR3 loop reads CASSVMAGVGEQFF. As DNA, the CDR3 is TGTGCCAGCAGCGTAATGGCGGGAGTGGGAGAGCAGTTCTTC.

The chain combines TRBV7-8 with TRBJ2-1; 8 nucleotides agree with TRBD2. The V gene's germline CDR1 is SGHVS and CDR2 FQNEAQ. The CDR3 sequence is 16 residues long. The junction had 5 bases not matched to a gene; V was cut back by 1 base and J by 3 bases. The chain's CDR3 is CASSLGVTSVYNEQFF. In nucleotides, the CDR3 is TGTGCCAGCAGCTTAGGGGTGACTAGCGTCTACAATGAGCAGTTCTTC. The variable domain in full, with the rest retrieved from reference TRBV7-8 and TRBJ2-1, is GAGVSQSPRYKVAKRGQDVALRCDPISGHVSLFWYQQALGQGPEFLTYFQNEAQLDKSGLPSDRFFAERPEGSVSTLKIQRTQQEDSAVYLCASSLGVTSVYNEQFFGPGTRLTVL.

V gene TRBV14 combines with J gene TRBJ2-3; TRBD2 agrees at 12 bases. The CDR3 extends over 23 amino acids. Per germline, CDR1 SGHDN and CDR2 FVKESK. The V gene end was trimmed by 6 bases and the J gene end by 2 bases; junction bases not matched to a gene: 27. The CDR3 loop reads CASSKKEWPRTSGTLASTDTQYF. In nucleotides, the CDR3 is TGTGCCAGCAGTAAGAAGGAGTGGCCCCGGACTAGCGGGACCCTAGCATCCACAGATACGCAGTATTTT.

The chain is built from TRBV18 and TRBJ1-1, with a possible D match to TRBD1 (5 bases). The CDR3 contains 14 residues. The germline V gene has CDR1 KGHSH and CDR2 LQKENI. Trimming removed 0 bases at V and 4 bases at J, with 9 bases between. The CDR3 coding sequence is TGTGCCAGCTCACCACCACAGGATGGCACTGAAGCTTTCTTT. Its protein is CASSPPQDGTEAFF.

V is TRBV7-2 and J is TRBJ2-2, with 8 bases fitting TRBD2. The J segment lost 6 bases and the V segment lost 2 bases, leaving 8 bases of the junction unmatched. This CDR3 has 16 amino acids. In germline, CDR1 is SGHTA, CDR2 FQGNSA. The CDR3 DNA sequence: TGTGCCAGCAGCTTACAGGCCGGGAGGGCCCCCGGGGAGCTGTTTTTT. This sequence encodes CASSLQAGRAPGELFF.

This chain links TRBV27 with TRBJ1-2, with a possible D match to TRBD1 (5 bases). V lost 4 bases and J 7 bases, leaving 13 bases between the germline ends. The CDR3 sequence is 13 residues long. Germline V gives CDR1 MNHEY, CDR2 SMNVEV (reference sequence). The chain's CDR3 is CASSSHQGTGYTF. CDR3 DNA: TGTGCCAGCAGTTCCCACCAGGGTACTGGCTACACCTTC.

The genes are TRBV20-1 and TRBJ1-2; TRBD1 agrees at 9 bases. This CDR3 has 14 amino acids. CDR1 and CDR2 (germline): DFQATT, SNEGSKA (reference sequence). V trimming: 1 base; J trimming: 8 bases; junction bases outside the gene matches: 8. CDR3 amino acids: CSARGRQGVRGYTF. CDR3 coding DNA: TGCAGTGCTAGAGGGCGACAGGGGGTGCGGGGCTACACCTTC.

This clonotype was seen repeatedly, ten times or more. The gene calls are TRBV7-2 and TRBJ1-5; D remains ambiguous. The ends were cut back, 5 bases at V and 3 bases at J, with 14 bases in the middle. The CDR3 contains 15 residues. Germline V gene sequence: CDR1 SGHTA, CDR2 FQGNSA. The chain's CDR3 is CASSISGPNNQPQHF. In nucleotides, the CDR3 is TGTGCCAGCAGCATATCCGGACCCAACAATCAGCCCCAGCATTTT. The full variable domain, with the rest looked up from reference TRBV7-2 and TRBJ1-5, is GAGVSQSPSNKVTEKGKDVELRCDPISGHTALYWYRQSLGQGLEFLIYFQGNSAPDKSGLPSDRFSAERTGGSVSTLTIQRTQQEDSAVYLCASSISGPNNQPQHFGDGTRLSIL.

The rearrangement links TRBV7-8 to TRBJ1-5; D may be TRBD1 (5 bases). V dropped 1 base and J dropped 4 bases, with 14 bases sitting between them. CDR3 size: 16 residues. Per germline, CDR1 SGHVS and CDR2 FQNEAQ. This chain's CDR3 is CASSLVAGPTNQPQHF. The CDR3 DNA sequence: TGTGCCAGCAGCTTAGTTGCAGGGCCAACAAATCAGCCCCAGCATTTT.

This chain joins TRBV28 and TRBJ1-2, with TRBD1 matching over 9 bases. V lost 6 bases to trimming and J lost 7 bases; unmatched junction nucleotides: 12. The CDR3 has 15 residues. Germline V gives CDR1 MDHEN, CDR2 SYDVKM. The CDR3 loop reads CASRRTGGLTGGYTF. CDR3 DNA sequence: TGTGCCAGCAGACGAACAGGGGGCTTAACGGGTGGCTACACCTTC.

This clonotype has just a few counts. The V and J genes are TRBV28 and TRBJ2-7, with 9 positions matching TRBD1. The trim removed 6 bases at V and 5 bases at J, leaving 8 bases unmatched. CDR3 size: 14 residues. The V gene's germline CDR1 is MDHEN and CDR2 SYDVKM. The CDR3 protein is CASRPGQGPHEQYF. The CDR3 DNA sequence: TGTGCCAGCAGGCCGGGACAGGGACCCCACGAGCAGTACTTC. The whole variable domain, filled in from reference TRBV28 and TRBJ2-7, reads DVKVTQSSRYLVKRTGEKVFLECVQDMDHENMFWYRQDPGLGLRLIYFSYDVKMKEKGDIPEGYSVSREKKERFSLILESASTNQTSMYLCASRPGQGPHEQYFGPGTRLTVT.

This clonotype appeared many times. The chain links TRBV7-9 to TRBJ1-1, with TRBD1 identical over 8 bases. J was trimmed by 6 bases and V by 4 bases; bases with no gene match: 4. Germline V CDR1 and CDR2: SEHNR, FQNEAQ (reference sequence). The CDR3 is made up of 13 amino acids. DNA of the CDR3: TGTGCCAGCAGCTCCAGGACAGGGTCTGAAGCTTTCTTT. Translated, it gives CASSSRTGSEAFF. Filled out from reference TRBV7-9 and TRBJ1-1, the complete variable domain reads DTGVSQNPRHKITKRGQNVTFRCDPISEHNRLYWYRQTLGQGPEFLTYFQNEAQLEKSRLLSDRFSAERPKGSFSTLEIQRTEQGDSAMYLCASSSRTGSEAFFGQGTRLTVV.

This clonotype was counted only a few times. J is TRBJ2-1 and V is TRBV6-6; 9 bases fit TRBD2. Germline-derived CDR1 and CDR2 are MNHNY and SVGAGI (reference sequence). The CDR3 sequence is 11 residues long. J gave up 14 bases and V 6 bases, and 5 bases lay outside the gene matches. The CDR3 loop is CASSQSGRKFF. Written as DNA, the CDR3 is TGTGCCAGCAGCCAAAGCGGGAGGAAGTTCTTC.

V is TRBV7-9 and J is TRBJ1-2, with D perhaps matching TRBD1 (5 bases). Germline V gene lookup returns CDR1 SEHNR and CDR2 FQNEAQ (reference sequence). The CDR3 contains 16 residues. Trimming shortened V by 1 base and J by 4 bases, and 16 bases separated the two germline ends. Here the CDR3 DNA reads TGTGCCAGCAGCTTAGGGCCGGGGCCCTCCTCCTATGGCTACACCTTC. Translation: CASSLGPGPSSYGYTF.

V and J are TRBV6-2 or TRBV6-3 and TRBJ1-1, with D perhaps matching TRBD1 (6 bases). The germline CDR1 and CDR2 sequences are MNHEY and SVGEGT. This CDR3 spans 14 amino acids. Between the trimmed V and J ends, which lost 0 bases and 6 bases, there was a span of 11 bases. CDR3 protein: CASSYSTQGSEAFF. The CDR3 coding sequence is TGTGCCAGCAGTTACTCGACCCAGGGGTCTGAAGCTTTCTTT.

This sequence joins TRBV27 and TRBJ1-1; D remains unclear. The germline gives CDR1 MNHEY, CDR2 SMNVEV (reference sequence). The CDR3 has 14 residues. V was clipped by 4 bases and J by 7 bases, with 16 bases between them. This chain's CDR3 is CASSSRWVGDEAFF. CDR3 in DNA: TGTGCCAGCAGTTCCCGTTGGGTCGGCGATGAAGCTTTCTTT.

This clonotype was seen ten or more times. The V gene is TRBV7-2, the J gene TRBJ2-5, with D possibly being TRBD2 (5 bases). The CDR3 spans 16 residues. V lost 0 bases to trimming and J lost 1 base, with 12 bases between them. CDR1 and CDR2 from the germline V gene are SGHTA and FQGNSA. The CDR3 DNA follows: TGTGCCAGCAGCTTAGCGTCGGGAATGGTCCAAGAGACCCAGTACTTC. Translated, it gives CASSLASGMVQETQYF.

This chain uses TRBV27 with TRBJ2-7, with 8 bases that match TRBD1. The CDR3 runs to 16 residues. V lost 6 bases, J lost 0 bases, and 10 bases stayed unmatched. The germline V gene has CDR1 MNHEY and CDR2 SMNVEV (reference sequence). CDR3 coding DNA: TGTGCCAGCAGCCGGAAACAGGGGGTCAGCTCCTACGAGCAGTACGTC. Its translation: CASSRKQGVSSYEQYV.

The chain joins TRBV7-8 to TRBJ2-1, with D perhaps assigned TRBD1 or TRBD2 (5 bases each). CDR1 and CDR2 (germline): SGHVS, FQNEAQ. V was cut by 5 bases and J by 10 bases, with 24 bases left in between. The CDR3 is made up of 16 amino acids. The chain's CDR3 is CASSAPGDPGEWEQFF. As DNA, the CDR3 is TGTGCCAGCAGCGCCCCCGGGGACCCCGGGGAGTGGGAGCAGTTCTTC.

J is TRBJ1-2 and V is TRBV19; 7 bases are a match to TRBD1. Germline V gene lookup returns CDR1 LNHDA and CDR2 SQIVND (reference sequence). Trimming took 5 bases from V and 4 from J; bases not matched to a gene: 7. The CDR3 has 14 residues. CDR3 nucleotides: TGTGCCAGTAGTGAAACAGGGGTTACCTATGGCTACACCTTC. It yields the protein CASSETGVTYGYTF.

Comments on this clonotype: One junction end does not reproduce the germline sequence, and a read error may be involved. This chain links TRBV7-9 with TRBJ1-4; TRBD1 agrees at 10 bases. Germline V gene data show CDR1 as SEHNR and CDR2 as FQNEAQ (reference sequence). CDR3 size: 15 residues. The CDR3 is CASSVAGQGYEKLFF. CDR3 DNA: TGTGCCAGCAGCGTAGCGGGACAGGGGTATGAAAAACTGTTTTTT.

In nucleotides, the CDR3 is TGTGCCAGCAGTAAAGCGAGACAGAGCTACGAGCAGTACGTC. It encodes CASSKARQSYEQYV. J is TRBJ2-7 and V is TRBV6-5; D perhaps matches TRBD1 (5 bases). This CDR3 region has 14 residues. Trimming removed 5 bases from V and 3 bases from J, with 14 bases in between. Germline CDR1 is MNHEY and CDR2 is SVGAGI.

This rearrangement joins TRBV19 to TRBJ2-1; tentatively, D is TRBD2 (6 bases). Germline assignment: CDR1 LNHDA and CDR2 SQIVND (reference sequence). With 1 base removed from V and 8 bases from J, the gap between germline ends came to 15 bases. The CDR3 extends over 15 amino acids. Here the CDR3 DNA reads TGTGCCAGTAGTATAGTCCCGACTAGTCGGGATGAGCAGTTCTTC. Protein sequence: CASSIVPTSRDEQFF.

This clonotype was observed a few times. The V gene is TRBV28, the J gene TRBJ2-7; TRBD2 aligns across 7 bases. The CDR3 covers 17 residues. Germline V gene lookup returns CDR1 MDHEN and CDR2 SYDVKM. With 6 bases clipped from V and 3 bases from J, the junction kept 17 bases outside the gene matches. The DNA for the CDR3 is TGTGCCAGCAGAACGGCCCGACTAGCCTTAACCCTCTACGAGCAGTACTTC. Translation: CASRTARLALTLYEQYF.

The chain combines TRBV28 with TRBJ2-7; no clear D. The CDR3 runs 14 residues. V was clipped by 0 bases and J by 0 bases, with 6 bases between them. Germline CDR1 and CDR2: MDHEN and SYDVKM. DNA for the CDR3: TGTGCCAGCAGTTTATGGTCGAACTCCTACGAGCAGTACTTC. Residues: CASSLWSNSYEQYF.

This clonotype was counted at least ten times. The J gene is TRBJ2-1, the V gene TRBV7-2; 9 nucleotides agree with TRBD2. V lost 4 bases, J lost 5 bases, and 9 bases stayed unmatched. The CDR3 has 16 residues. CDR1 and CDR2 (germline): SGHTA, FQGNSA. The CDR3 spells CASSSLVAGVHNEQFF. CDR3 in DNA: TGTGCCAGCAGCTCGTTGGTAGCGGGAGTCCACAATGAGCAGTTCTTC.

This clonotype turned up a few times. This chain uses TRBV2 with TRBJ1-5; D uncertain. Looked up from germline, CDR1 is SNHLY and CDR2 is FYNNEI. Trimming cost V 2 bases and J 0 bases, with 8 bases left between them. This CDR3 has 15 amino acids. The CDR3 region is CASSEWMYSNQPQHF. CDR3 DNA sequence: TGTGCCAGCAGTGAATGGATGTATAGCAATCAGCCCCAGCATTTT.

This chain links TRBV11-2 with TRBJ2-1; tentatively, D is TRBD1 or TRBD2 (6 bases each). The CDR3 has 16 amino acids. Germline V gene data show CDR1 as SGHAT and CDR2 as FQNNGV. The V and J ends lost 2 bases and 3 bases respectively, with 14 bases between them. CDR3 sequence (DNA): TGTGCCAGCAGCTTATCCCGGGGGCAGGGCTACAATGAGCAGTTCTTC. Protein sequence: CASSLSRGQGYNEQFF.

This clonotype has at least ten counts. The gene calls are TRBV7-9 and TRBJ2-1; D is tentatively TRBD1 or TRBD2 (7 bases each). The CDR3 spans 19 residues. From germline, CDR1 is SEHNR and CDR2 FQNEAQ (reference sequence). V lost 2 bases to trimming and J lost 2 bases, with 22 bases between them. The CDR3 DNA sequence: TGTGCCAGCAGCTTATCGAGATTAAGACAGGGAGGGCCCTACAATGAGCAGTTCTTC. Its translation is CASSLSRLRQGGPYNEQFF.

This clonotype has more than one count but fewer than ten. The chain joins TRBV7-9 to TRBJ2-1; TRBD2 matches 9 bases. Trimming removed 3 bases from V and 6 bases from J; junction bases left unmatched: 3. Germline values: CDR1 SEHNR, CDR2 FQNEAQ (reference sequence). This CDR3 comprises 14 residues. CDR3 nucleotide sequence: TGTGCCAGCAGCTTTTCTAGCGGGATCAATGAGCAGTTCTTC. Amino acid sequence: CASSFSSGINEQFF.

This clonotype was observed a few times. This chain links TRBV6-2 or TRBV6-3 with TRBJ1-1, with D hard to call. Germline loops: CDR1 MNHEY, CDR2 SVGEGT. This CDR3 is 14 amino acids long. The V and J ends lost 6 bases and 0 bases respectively, with 11 bases between them. The CDR3 region has the DNA TGTGCCAGCAGATCCGACGGAGTGAACACTGAAGCTTTCTTT. This sequence encodes CASRSDGVNTEAFF.